These 9 T cell receptor beta chains were sequenced from one sample in a study of cytomegalovirus exposure and HLA in healthy donors. PCR primers comprised 60 Vbeta and 13 Jbeta primers. Sequencing used immunoSEQ multiplex PCR; TCRdb keeps in-frame clones, though not all of them. The repertoire holds around 130,000 clones, with approximately 80% as singletons. The source material was PBMCs. These receptors all stem from a girl aged 2-10 years in good health and CMV-seronegative.

This chain joins TRBV5-4 and TRBJ2-1; TRBD1 matches 8 bases. Looked up from germline, CDR1 is SGHNT and CDR2 is YYREEE (reference sequence). The CDR3 is made up of 15 amino acids. The J segment lost 7 bases and the V segment lost 0 bases, leaving 6 bases of the junction unmatched. This chain's CDR3 is CASSLAGQGRNEQFF. The CDR3 nucleotides read TGTGCCAGCAGCTTGGCAGGACAGGGTCGAAATGAGCAGTTCTTC.

This chain's CDR3 is CASSPTSGGTNEQYF. The CDR3 DNA reads as TGTGCCAGTAGTCCAACTAGCGGGGGTACCAACGAGCAGTACTTC. The chain links TRBV19 to TRBJ2-7; 11 bases map to TRBD2. CDR3 length equals 15 residues. Unmatched junction bases numbered 8, after V lost 5 bases and J lost 5 bases. Germline V gene lookup returns CDR1 LNHDA and CDR2 SQIVND (reference sequence).

In its sample, this clone was seen a few times. DNA for the CDR3: TGTGCCAGCAGTGCGGACAGATCTGGAAACACCATATATTTT. It yields the protein CASSADRSGNTIYF. This chain connects TRBV6-5 to TRBJ1-3; D perhaps matches TRBD1 (6 bases). Germline CDR1 is MNHEY and CDR2 is SVGAGI. The CDR3 covers 14 residues. Trimming left V 5 bases short and J 1 base short, with 9 bases between.

The V gene is TRBV5-6, the J gene TRBJ1-1, with 7 bases matching TRBD1. Germline V lookup: CDR1 SGHDT, CDR2 YYEEEE. CDR3 length equals 15 residues. Trimming at V came to 4 bases and at J to 1 base, leaving 7 bases not matched to a gene. The CDR3 coding sequence is TGTGCCAGCAGCAACGCAGGGGGTCCGAACACTGAAGCTTTCTTT. Translation gives CASSNAGGPNTEAFF.

The chain couples TRBV5-6 to TRBJ1-6; a weak D match, TRBD1 (5 bases). Trimming left V 7 bases short and J 7 bases short, with 15 bases between. This CDR3 is 14 amino acids long. The germline gives CDR1 SGHDT, CDR2 YYEEEE. The DNA for the CDR3 is TGTGCCAGCGCAGGGTATTCGGCAAATTCACCCCTCCACTTT. Translation gives CASAGYSANSPLHF.

The genes are TRBV30 and TRBJ1-2; a weak D match, TRBD1 (5 bases). The CDR3 is 12 amino acids. In germline, CDR1 is GTSNPN, CDR2 SVGIG (reference sequence). V was cut by 5 bases and J by 4 bases, with 11 bases left in between. CDR3 sequence (DNA): TGTGCCTGGTTGACAGCTCTCTATGGCTACACCTTC. It is translated as CAWLTALYGYTF.

V and J are TRBV9 and TRBJ1-1; maybe TRBD1 (6 bases). V lost 6 bases and J 3 bases, leaving 15 bases between the germline ends. CDR3 size: 14 residues. The V gene's germline CDR1 is SGDLS and CDR2 YYNGEE. The CDR3: CASNKGGFDTEAFF. DNA of the CDR3: TGTGCCAGCAACAAGGGGGGGTTTGACACTGAAGCTTTCTTT.

This rearrangement joins TRBV25-1 to TRBJ2-6; 7 positions agree with TRBD1. This CDR3 has 15 residues. V dropped 3 bases and J dropped 5; count of bases not matched to a gene: 4. The V gene's germline CDR1 is MGHDK and CDR2 SYGVNS. CDR3 protein: CASSDGRGWANVLTF. The CDR3, as DNA: TGTGCCAGCAGTGATGGCAGGGGGTGGGCCAACGTCCTGACTTTC. The full variable domain, rest sourced from reference TRBV25-1 and TRBJ2-6, is EADIYQTPRYLVIGTGKKITLECSQTMGHDKMYWYQQDPGMELHLIHYSYGVNSTEKGDLSSESTVSRIRTEHFPLTLESARPSHTSQYLCASSDGRGWANVLTFGAGSRLTVL.

The chain links TRBV29-1 to TRBJ2-7; 10 bases line up with TRBD2. Per the germline V gene, CDR1 is SQVTM and CDR2 is ANQGSEA. The ends lost 6 bases at V and 5 bases at J; junction bases unmatched: 10. CDR3 length equals 14 residues. The chain's CDR3 is CSVAPRLAGDEQYF. The CDR3 DNA sequence: TGCAGCGTGGCCCCAAGGCTAGCGGGAGACGAGCAGTACTTC.